The clone carrying this TCR beta chain was seen only a few times. Just one base apart from a much larger clone, this may be a read error. The sample belongs to a study of regulatory T cells in long-lasting Graves disease. Time point denoted: newly diagnosed GD, antithyroid drugs for less than 3 months. Making the TCR library involved RNA that had been extracted from PBMCs. J gave up 6 bases and V 2 bases, and 0 bases lay outside the gene matches. This CDR3 spans 13 amino acids. CDR1 is SEHNR, CDR2 FQNEAQ, per germline (reference sequence). CDR3-region Arm-PCR and iRepertoire HTBI primers produced the TCR beta libraries. One entry per CDR3 protein results from TCRdb running MiXCR on the multiplex PCR reads. The data contain a few hundred thousand distinct CDR3 sequences, 18% of them seen just once; the ten biggest clones take up roughly a fifth.

Source: peripheral blood mononuclear cells (PBMCs), taken at new diagnosis, from a patient treated with antithyroid drugs. This chain uses TRBV7-9 with TRBJ1-5, with 8 bases lining up with TRBD1. The receptor comes from a female donor with Graves disease. CDR3 sequence: CASSLTGGQPQHF. CDR3 DNA: TGTGCCAGCAGCTTAACAGGGGGTCAGCCCCAGCATTTT.